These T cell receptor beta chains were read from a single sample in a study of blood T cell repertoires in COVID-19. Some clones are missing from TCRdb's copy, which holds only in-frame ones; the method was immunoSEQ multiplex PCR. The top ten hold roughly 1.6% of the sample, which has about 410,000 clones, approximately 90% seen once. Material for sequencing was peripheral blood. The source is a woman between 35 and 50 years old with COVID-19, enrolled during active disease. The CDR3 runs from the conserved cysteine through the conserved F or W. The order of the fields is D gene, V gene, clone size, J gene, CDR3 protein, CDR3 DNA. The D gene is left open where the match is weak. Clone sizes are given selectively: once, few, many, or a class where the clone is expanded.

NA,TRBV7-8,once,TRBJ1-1,CASSRLGESTEAFF,TGTGCCAGCAGCCGGTTGGGAGAATCCACTGAAGCTTTCTTT
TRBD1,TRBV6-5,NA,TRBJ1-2,CASSRDRGYGYTF,TGTGCCAGCAGTCGGGACAGGGGCTATGGCTACACCTTC
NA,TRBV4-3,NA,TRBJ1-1,CASSHVALGRGAFF,TGCGCCAGCAGCCACGTAGCGTTGGGTAGAGGAGCTTTCTTT
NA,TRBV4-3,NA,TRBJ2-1,CASSQRQLFPYNEQFF,TGCGCCAGCAGCCAGCGACAGCTTTTCCCCTACAATGAGCAGTTCTTC
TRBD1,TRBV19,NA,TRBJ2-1,CASSPGQGAEEQFF,TGTGCCAGTAGCCCGGGACAGGGGGCGGAAGAGCAGTTCTTC
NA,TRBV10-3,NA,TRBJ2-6,CAISGPGRGANVLTF,TGTGCCATCAGTGGGCCTGGGAGAGGAGCCAACGTCCTGACTTTC
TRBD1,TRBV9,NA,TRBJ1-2,CASSVGDRIYGYTF,TGTGCCAGCAGCGTAGGGGACAGAATATATGGCTACACCTTC
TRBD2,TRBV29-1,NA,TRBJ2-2,CSVSGLSGRAPTGELFF,TGCAGCGTTTCAGGGCTTAGCGGGAGGGCCCCCACCGGGGAGCTGTTTTTT
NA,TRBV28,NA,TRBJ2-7,CASRQPGLRGEQYF,TGTGCCAGCAGGCAACCGGGACTGCGGGGCGAGCAGTACTTC
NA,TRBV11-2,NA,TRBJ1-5,CASSLADNQPQHF,TGTGCCAGCAGCTTAGCAGATAATCAGCCCCAGCATTTT
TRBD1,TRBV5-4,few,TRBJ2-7,CASSLLAGQGADEQYF,TGTGCCAGCAGCTTGTTAGCGGGACAGGGGGCCGACGAGCAGTACTTC
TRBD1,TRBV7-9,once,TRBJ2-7,CASSVRGPSYEQYF,TGTGCCAGCAGCGTGAGGGGGCCATCCTACGAGCAGTACTTC
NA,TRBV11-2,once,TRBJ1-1,CASSPSPGNTEAFF,TGTGCCAGCAGCCCGTCGCCAGGGAACACTGAAGCTTTCTTT
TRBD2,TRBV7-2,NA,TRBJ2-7,CASSVKTAGGTSHEQYF,TGTGCCAGCAGCGTAAAAACGGCGGGGGGCACCTCCCACGAGCAGTACTTC
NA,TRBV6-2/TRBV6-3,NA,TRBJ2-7,CASSYPAGRGRDEQYF,TGTGCCAGCAGTTACCCGGCGGGGCGTGGTAGAGACGAGCAGTACTTC
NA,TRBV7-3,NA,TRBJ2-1,CASSPSSAPSYNEQFF,TGTGCCAGCAGCCCCTCTAGCGCCCCGTCCTACAATGAGCAGTTCTTC
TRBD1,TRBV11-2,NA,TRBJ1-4,CASSLKWGTGNEKLFF,TGTGCCAGCAGCTTAAAGTGGGGGACAGGGAACGAAAAACTGTTTTTT
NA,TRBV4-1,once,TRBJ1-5,CASSQGGAKVGQPQHF,TGCGCCAGCAGCCAAGGGGGAGCGAAGGTCGGGCAGCCCCAGCATTTT
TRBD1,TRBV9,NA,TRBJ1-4,CASSPQGAGINEKLFF,TGTGCCAGCAGCCCCCAGGGGGCAGGGATTAATGAAAAACTGTTTTTT
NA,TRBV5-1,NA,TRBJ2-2,CASRSRGNTGELFF,TGCGCCAGCAGATCCAGGGGAAACACCGGGGAGCTGTTTTTT
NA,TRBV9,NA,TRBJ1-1,CASSLMGRAGTEAFF,TGTGCCAGCAGCCTGATGGGGAGGGCGGGGACTGAAGCTTTCTTT
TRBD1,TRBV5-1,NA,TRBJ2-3,CASSETGSSFPDTQYF,TGCGCCAGCAGCGAGACAGGGTCGAGTTTTCCAGATACGCAGTATTTT
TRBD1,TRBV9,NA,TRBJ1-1,CASSGQGAWTEAFF,TGTGCCAGCAGCGGACAGGGGGCCTGGACTGAAGCTTTCTTT
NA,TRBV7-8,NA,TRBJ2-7,CASSLAVNAAGDYEQYF,TGTGCCAGCAGCTTAGCGGTAAATGCGGCAGGGGACTACGAGCAGTACTTC
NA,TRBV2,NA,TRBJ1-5,CASRSDTSGNQPQHF,TGTGCCAGCAGATCCGACACTTCGGGCAATCAGCCCCAGCATTTT
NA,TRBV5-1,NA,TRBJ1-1,CASSFSGDTEAFF,TGCGCCAGCAGCTTTTCCGGGGACACTGAAGCTTTCTTT
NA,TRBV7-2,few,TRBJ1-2,CASSATTGVGYTF,TGTGCCAGCAGCGCTACCACAGGAGTAGGCTACACCTTC
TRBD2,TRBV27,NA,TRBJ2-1,CASRRQGLAGRNEQFF,TGTGCCAGCAGACGACAAGGACTAGCGGGACGAAATGAGCAGTTCTTC
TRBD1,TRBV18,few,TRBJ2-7,CASSPGTGGNYEQYF,TGTGCCAGCTCACCCGGTACAGGGGGCAACTACGAGCAGTACTTC
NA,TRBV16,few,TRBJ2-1,CASSQSTRNEQFF,TGTGCCAGCAGCCAATCGACACGGAATGAGCAGTTCTTC
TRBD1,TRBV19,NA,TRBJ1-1,CASSPEDRPLGHTEAFF,TGTGCCAGTAGCCCTGAGGACAGGCCCCTAGGGCACACTGAAGCTTTCTTT
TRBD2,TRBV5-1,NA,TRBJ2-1,CASSSGGLAGSGEQFF,TGCGCCAGCAGTTCGGGGGGACTAGCGGGATCCGGTGAGCAGTTCTTC
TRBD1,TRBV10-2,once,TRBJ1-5,CASSEGDRHQPQHF,TGCGCCAGCAGTGAAGGGGACAGACATCAGCCCCAGCATTTT
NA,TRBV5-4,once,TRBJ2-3,CASRREASTDTQYF,TGTGCCAGCAGGAGGGAGGCAAGCACAGATACGCAGTATTTT
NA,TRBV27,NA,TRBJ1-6,CASSPTTGRGYSPLHF,TGTGCCAGCAGTCCAACCACAGGGCGTGGCTATTCACCCCTCCACTTT
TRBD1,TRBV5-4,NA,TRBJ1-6,CASSLGTGGGNSPLHF,TGTGCCAGCAGCTTGGGGACAGGGGGAGGGAATTCACCCCTCCACTTT
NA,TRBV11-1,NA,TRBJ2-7,CASSRDRISYEQYF,TGTGCCAGCAGCCGTGACAGGATTTCCTACGAGCAGTACTTC
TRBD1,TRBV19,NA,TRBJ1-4,CASSLGTGLDEKLFF,TGTGCCAGTAGTCTAGGGACAGGTCTCGATGAAAAACTGTTTTTT
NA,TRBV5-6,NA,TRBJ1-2,CASSQFRFTLPLYGYTF,TGTGCCAGCAGCCAATTCCGCTTCACCCTCCCCCTATATGGCTACACCTTC
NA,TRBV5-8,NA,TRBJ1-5,CASSLAFNQPQHF,TGTGCCAGCAGCTTGGCTTTCAATCAGCCCCAGCATTTT
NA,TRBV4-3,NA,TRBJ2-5,CASSQSHSFGETQYF,TGCGCCAGCAGCCAATCGCACAGCTTTGGGGAGACCCAGTACTTC
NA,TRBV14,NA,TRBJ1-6,CASSPRDYPGTPLHF,TGTGCCAGCAGCCCCCGGGACTACCCAGGGACACCCCTCCACTTT
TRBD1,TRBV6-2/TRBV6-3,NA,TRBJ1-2,CASSIPTGANYGYTF,TGTGCCAGCAGTATCCCCACAGGGGCTAACTATGGCTACACCTTC
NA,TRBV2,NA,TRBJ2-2,CASSLEARGTGELFF,TGTGCCAGCAGCCTGGAGGCCCGGGGCACCGGGGAGCTGTTTTTT
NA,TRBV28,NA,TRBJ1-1,CASTPAINTEAFF,TGTGCCAGCACCCCCGCTATCAACACTGAAGCTTTCTTT
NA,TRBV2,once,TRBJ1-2,CASSDRPGVRNYGYTF,TGTGCCAGCAGTGATCGACCCGGGGTCCGTAACTATGGCTACACCTTC